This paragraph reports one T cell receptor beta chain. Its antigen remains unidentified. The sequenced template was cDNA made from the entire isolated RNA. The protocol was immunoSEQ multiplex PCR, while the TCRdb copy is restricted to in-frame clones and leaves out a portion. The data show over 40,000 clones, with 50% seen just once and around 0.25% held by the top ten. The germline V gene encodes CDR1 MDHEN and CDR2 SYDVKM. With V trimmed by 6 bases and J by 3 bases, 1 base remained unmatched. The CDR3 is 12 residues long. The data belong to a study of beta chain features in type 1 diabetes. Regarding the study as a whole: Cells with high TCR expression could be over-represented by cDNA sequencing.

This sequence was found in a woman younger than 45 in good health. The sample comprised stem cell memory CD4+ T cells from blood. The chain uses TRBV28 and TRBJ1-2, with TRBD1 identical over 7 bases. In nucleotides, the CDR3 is TGTGCCAGCAGCACAGGGGACTATGGCTACACCTTC. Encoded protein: CASSTGDYGYTF.